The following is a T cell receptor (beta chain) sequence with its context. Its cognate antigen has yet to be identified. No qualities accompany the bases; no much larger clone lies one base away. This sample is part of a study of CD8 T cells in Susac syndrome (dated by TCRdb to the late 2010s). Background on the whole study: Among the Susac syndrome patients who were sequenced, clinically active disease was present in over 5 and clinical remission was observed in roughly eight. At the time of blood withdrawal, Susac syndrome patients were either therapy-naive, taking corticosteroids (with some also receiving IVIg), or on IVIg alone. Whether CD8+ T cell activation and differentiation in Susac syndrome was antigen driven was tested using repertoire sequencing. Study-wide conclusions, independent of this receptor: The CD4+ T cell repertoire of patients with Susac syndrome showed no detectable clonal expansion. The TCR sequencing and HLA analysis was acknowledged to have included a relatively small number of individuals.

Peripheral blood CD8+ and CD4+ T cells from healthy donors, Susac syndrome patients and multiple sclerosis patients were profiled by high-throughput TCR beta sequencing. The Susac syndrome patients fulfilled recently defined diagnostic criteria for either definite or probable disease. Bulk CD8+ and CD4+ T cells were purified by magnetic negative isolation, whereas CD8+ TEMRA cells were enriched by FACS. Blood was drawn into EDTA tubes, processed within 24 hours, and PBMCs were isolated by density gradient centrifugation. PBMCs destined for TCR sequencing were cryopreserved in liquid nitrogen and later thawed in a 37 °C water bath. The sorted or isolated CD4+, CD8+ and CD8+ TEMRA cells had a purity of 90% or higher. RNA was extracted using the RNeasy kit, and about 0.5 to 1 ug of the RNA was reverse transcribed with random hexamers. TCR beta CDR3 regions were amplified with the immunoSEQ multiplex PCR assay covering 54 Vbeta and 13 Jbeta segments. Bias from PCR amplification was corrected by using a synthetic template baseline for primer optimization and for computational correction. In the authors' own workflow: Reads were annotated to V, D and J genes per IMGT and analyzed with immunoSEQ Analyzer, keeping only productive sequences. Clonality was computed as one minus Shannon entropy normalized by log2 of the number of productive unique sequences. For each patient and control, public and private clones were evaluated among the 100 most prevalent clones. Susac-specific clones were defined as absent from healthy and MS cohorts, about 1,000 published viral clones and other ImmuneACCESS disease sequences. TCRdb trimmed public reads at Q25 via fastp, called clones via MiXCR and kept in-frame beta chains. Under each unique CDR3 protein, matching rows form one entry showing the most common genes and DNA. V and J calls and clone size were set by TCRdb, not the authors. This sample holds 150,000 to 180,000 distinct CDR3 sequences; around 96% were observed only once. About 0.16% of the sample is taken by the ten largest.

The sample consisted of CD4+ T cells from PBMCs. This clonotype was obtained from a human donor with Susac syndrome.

CDR3 sequence: CASSEAGGATNEQFF. The nucleotides are TGTGCCAGCAGTGAAGCTGGGGGCGCGACTAATGAGCAGTTCTTC. The V gene is TRBV25-1 and the J gene is TRBJ2-1; the D gene is perhaps TRBD1, on 6 matching bases. From a lookup of the germline V gene, CDR1 and CDR2 are MGHDK and SYGVNS. From its cysteine to its phenylalanine, the CDR3 spans 15 amino acids. Only the CDR3 region is kept as DNA, spanning 45 bases read in frame from base 1. V and J lose 2 bases and 7 bases, and a span of 15 bases separates them.